Sequencing of this T cell receptor beta chain was carried out in a study of shared clonotypes between healthy human individuals. On the study more broadly: CD4 naive and memory got three plates each, CD8 naive two, CD8 memory one.

The trim removed 4 bases at V and 3 bases at J, leaving 21 bases unmatched. Germline V gene data show CDR1 as SGHDT and CDR2 as YYEEEE. The CDR3 is 19 amino acids. Regarding the study as a whole: Generally, naive subsets (rather than memory subsets) showed larger estimated richness.

In the naive CD8 group, cells lacked CD45RO and were positively selected for CCR7, so terminally differentiated effector memory CD45RA+ cells were left out. In the original workflow: Junction-only immunoSEQ sequences carried no quality scores, so filtering differed. Using immunoSEQ multiplex PCR, the repertoire was profiled, and TCRdb retains in-frame clones only, with some absent. V, J and clone size reflect that table, while D and trimming were determined from the DNA. The sample has hundreds of thousands of clones; 98% are singletons. Note on this clone: Its cognate antigen is unknown.

The source is a man in his thirties or forties in good health. The rearrangement uses TRBV5-6 and TRBJ2-7, with TRBD2 identical over 8 bases. The material sequenced was naive CD8+ T cells sorted from blood. The CDR3 protein is CASSPLAGRGSSEHYEQYF. CDR3 DNA sequence: TGTGCCAGCAGCCCGCTAGCGGGCCGGGGGTCCTCGGAACACTACGAGCAGTACTTC.